The 19 T cell receptor beta chains in this list originate from one sample, sequenced in a study of T cell responses to AZD1222 COVID-19 vaccine. Method: immunoSEQ multiplex PCR; TCRdb's copy keeps in-frame clones and lacks some. The sample lists more than 100,000 clones, 80% to 90% seen once, with approximately 7% in the top ten. Source: peripheral blood, taken on day 0 of AZD1222 vaccination. Source of these receptors: an adult in good health.

The chain links TRBV6-5 to TRBJ1-6, with D unclear. V lost 0 bases and J lost 7, with 10 bases in between. The CDR3 consists of 15 residues. Germline V gene lookup returns CDR1 MNHEY and CDR2 SVGAGI. CDR3 sequence: CASSYSNGRNSPLHF. CDR3 bases: TGTGCCAGCAGTTACTCGAACGGGAGAAATTCACCCCTCCACTTT.

V and J are TRBV4-1 and TRBJ2-5; possibly TRBD1 for D (5 bases). The CDR3 is made up of 14 amino acids. Germline-derived CDR1 and CDR2 are MGHRA and YSYEKL. Trimming pared 4 bases from V and 4 bases from J, leaving 13 bases between. The CDR3 DNA sequence: TGCGCCAGCAGCCGAATGACAGTACGAGAGACCCAGTACTTC. It specifies CASSRMTVRETQYF.

The chain employs TRBV5-4 and TRBJ1-1; D is ambiguous. V was clipped by 0 bases and J by 1 base, with 10 bases between them. This CDR3 contains 15 residues. Germline V gives CDR1 SGHNT, CDR2 YYREEE (reference sequence). The CDR3 bases are TGTGCCAGCAGCTTGGAAGGAGTTCAGAACACTGAAGCTTTCTTT. This encodes CASSLEGVQNTEAFF.

This chain's CDR3 is CASSLVGTSGASTDTQYF. As DNA, the CDR3 is TGTGCCAGCAGCTTAGTGGGGACTAGCGGCGCATCCACAGATACGCAGTATTTT. V usage is TRBV7-2 and J usage is TRBJ2-3; 11 bases line up with TRBD2. In germline, CDR1 is SGHTA, CDR2 FQGNSA. The CDR3 spans 18 residues. Trimming took 1 base from V and 2 from J; bases not matched to a gene: 8.

The chain uses TRBV6-5 and TRBJ2-7; 11 nucleotides line up with TRBD1. The junction had 7 bases not matched to a gene; V was cut back by 0 bases and J by 6 bases. The CDR3 contains 16 residues. CDR1 is MNHEY and CDR2 is SVGAGI in the germline V gene. The CDR3 protein is CASSYSFPDRGLEQYF. The CDR3 DNA is TGTGCCAGCAGTTACTCTTTCCCGGACAGGGGGCTCGAGCAGTACTTC.

V and J are TRBV21-1 and TRBJ2-7; whether TRBD1, the table's D call, matches the DNA was not checked. TRBV21-1 is noted as a pseudogene. This CDR3 is 15 amino acids long. Written as DNA, the CDR3 is TGTGCCAGCAGCAATGGGCCTACAAGGATCTACGAGCAGTACTTC. It encodes CASSNGPTRIYEQYF.

The rearrangement uses TRBV27 and TRBJ2-7, with D unresolved. Per germline, CDR1 MNHEY and CDR2 SMNVEV (reference sequence). Between the trimmed V and J ends, which lost 5 bases and 6 bases, there was a span of 8 bases. The CDR3 is 11 amino acids. The CDR3 coding sequence is TGTGCCAGCAGTAAGGTAGCCGAGCAGTACTTC. Amino acid sequence: CASSKVAEQYF.

The J gene is TRBJ1-4, the V gene TRBV19; 7 nucleotides align to TRBD1. Unmatched junction bases numbered 10, after V lost 5 bases and J lost 4 bases. Germline V lookup: CDR1 LNHDA, CDR2 SQIVND (reference sequence). The CDR3 covers 16 residues. CDR3 amino acids: CASSVGQAIGNEKLFF. The DNA for the CDR3 is TGTGCCAGTAGTGTCGGACAGGCGATTGGTAATGAAAAACTGTTTTTT.

The table lists this clone with a count of one. V is TRBV6-4 and J is TRBJ2-5; D uncertain. The CDR3 is 14 residues long. Trimming removed 2 bases from V and 5 bases from J, with 12 bases in between. Germline V gene sequence: CDR1 MRHNA, CDR2 SNTAGT. The CDR3 spells CASSDAGQKETQYF. CDR3 coding DNA: TGTGCCAGCAGTGACGCCGGTCAAAAGGAGACCCAGTACTTC.

V and J are TRBV5-1 and TRBJ1-1; D is ambiguous. From germline, CDR1 is SGHRS and CDR2 YFSETQ. Trimming left V 0 bases short and J 3 bases short, with 27 bases between. This CDR3 has 20 residues. CDR3 loop: CASSLGTTAGPTIGYTEAFF. Written as DNA, the CDR3 is TGCGCCAGCAGCTTGGGAACGACTGCGGGTCCCACAATTGGGTACACTGAAGCTTTCTTT.

The gene calls are TRBV10-3 and TRBJ1-5; D uncertain. CDR3 length: 15 residues. Looked up from germline, CDR1 is ENHRY and CDR2 is SYGVKD. The V and J ends lost 0 bases and 2 bases respectively, with 8 bases between them. CDR3 bases: TGTGCCATCAGTGAGTCGACCGGTCGCAATCAGCCCCAGCATTTT. Protein: CAISESTGRNQPQHF.

This chain uses TRBV15 with TRBJ2-7; D is undetermined. Trimming removed 0 bases at V and 5 bases at J, with 11 bases between. The CDR3 loop spans 14 amino acids. The germline gives CDR1 LNHNV, CDR2 YYDKDF (reference sequence). The CDR3 spells CATSRDIGVNEQYF. The CDR3, as DNA: TGTGCCACCAGCAGAGATATTGGGGTAAACGAGCAGTACTTC.

This chain uses TRBV16 with TRBJ1-5, with 9 bases fitting TRBD1. CDR3 length: 17 amino acids. CDR1 KGHSY and CDR2 FQNENV come from the germline V gene. Trimming removed 2 bases from V and 0 bases from J; junction bases left unmatched: 5. The DNA of the CDR3 is TGTGCCAGCAGCCAAGGGACAGGGAGGGGTAGCAATCAGCCCCAGCATTTT. This codes for CASSQGTGRGSNQPQHF. The variable domain in full, with the rest retrieved from reference TRBV16 and TRBJ1-5, is GEEVAQTPKHLVRGEGQKAKLYCAPIKGHSYVFWYQQVLKNEFKFLISFQNENVFDETGMPKERFSAKCLPNSPCSLEIQATKLEDSAVYFCASSQGTGRGSNQPQHFGDGTRLSIL.

The chain has TRBV10-3 and TRBJ2-3, with 9 bases lining up with TRBD1. CDR3 size: 15 residues. Germline CDR1 is ENHRY and CDR2 is SYGVKD. The junction had 5 bases not matched to a gene; V was cut back by 4 bases and J by 3 bases. The DNA of the CDR3 is TGTGCCATCAGTGTGGGACAGGGAGGGACAGATACGCAGTATTTT. Translated: CAISVGQGGTDTQYF.

This sequence joins TRBV19 and TRBJ2-1, with TRBD2 matching 10 bases. CDR3 length equals 15 residues. Germline CDR1 reads LNHDA; CDR2 reads SQIVND (reference sequence). V shed 7 bases and J 4 bases; nucleotides not matched to a gene: 7. The DNA of the CDR3 is TGTGCCAGTACGACCGGGACTAGCGCTTACAATGAGCAGTTCTTC. Residues: CASTTGTSAYNEQFF. Using reference TRBV19 and TRBJ2-1 for the parts outside the CDR3, the full variable domain is DGGITQSPKYLFRKEGQNVTLSCEQNLNHDAMYWYRQDPGQGLRLIYYSQIVNDFQKGDIAEGYSVSREKKESFPLTVTSAQKNPTAFYLCASTTGTSAYNEQFFGPGTRLTVL.

The V gene is TRBV18, the J gene TRBJ1-4, with 9 bases identical to TRBD1. Germline V gene lookup returns CDR1 KGHSH and CDR2 LQKENI. J gave up 0 bases and V 0 bases, and 2 bases lay outside the gene matches. The CDR3 consists of 17 residues. CDR3 DNA sequence: TGTGCCAGCTCACCACCGGGACAGGGAGCAACTAATGAAAAACTGTTTTTT. Translation: CASSPPGQGATNEKLFF.

The chain couples TRBV28 to TRBJ2-7; TRBD1 matches at 7 bases. The CDR3 is 15 residues long. V shed 8 bases, J shed 1 base, and the junction held 11 bases outside the gene matches. Germline-derived CDR1 and CDR2 are MDHEN and SYDVKM. The CDR3 protein is CASVRGTVDSYEQYF. The DNA of the CDR3 is TGTGCCAGCGTCCGAGGGACAGTGGATTCCTACGAGCAGTACTTC.

This chain links TRBV18 with TRBJ1-2; D remains ambiguous. V dropped 4 bases and J dropped 1 base, with 10 bases sitting between them. This CDR3 is built from 14 residues. Looked up from germline, CDR1 is KGHSH and CDR2 is LQKENI. In DNA form, the CDR3 reads TGTGCCAGCTCACTCAGAATAGATAACTATGGCTACACCTTC. Its translation: CASSLRIDNYGYTF.

The J gene is TRBJ1-3, the V gene TRBV9, with D uncertain. The CDR3 extends over 14 amino acids. Trimming shortened V by 3 bases and J by 2 bases, and 9 bases separated the two germline ends. The germline V gene has CDR1 SGDLS and CDR2 YYNGEE. The CDR3 region is CASSGRTAGNTIYF. In DNA, the CDR3 is TGTGCCAGCAGCGGAAGGACGGCTGGAAACACCATATATTTT. The full variable domain, completed using reference TRBV9 and TRBJ1-3, is DSGVTQTPKHLITATGQRVTLRCSPRSGDLSVYWYQQSLDQGLQFLIQYYNGEERAKGNILERFSAQQFPDLHSELNLSSLELGDSALYFCASSGRTAGNTIYFGEGSWLTVV.